These 22 T cell receptor beta chains came from one sample sequenced in a study of cytomegalovirus exposure and HLA in healthy donors. This PCR relied on a set of 60 Vbeta primers and 13 Jbeta primers. Profiled with immunoSEQ multiplex PCR; TCRdb holds only in-frame clones, not every one. This repertoire shows approximately 100,000 clones, approximately 70% found once; its top ten account for 3% to 4.5%. Sequencing input: PBMCs. These receptors were obtained from a man aged 25 to 45 in good health and CMV-seropositive.

The chain uses TRBV30 and TRBJ2-1; tentatively, D is TRBD2 (7 bases). Trimming pared 1 base from V and 2 bases from J, leaving 15 bases between. CDR1 and CDR2 (germline): GTSNPN, SVGIG (reference sequence). CDR3 length: 16 amino acids. DNA of the CDR3: TGTGCCTGGAGTGGAGAGGGGGGGCCCACCTACAATGAGCAGTTCTTC. This gives the protein CAWSGEGGPTYNEQFF.

This clone was found a few times. The chain employs TRBV7-3 and TRBJ2-3, with a possible D match to TRBD1 (6 bases). Germline V lookup: CDR1 SGHTA, CDR2 FQGTGA. Trimming took off 5 bases at V and 4 bases at J, with 13 bases between the two ends. CDR3 length: 14 amino acids. The CDR3 reads CASSQGTSSDTQYF. The CDR3 nucleotides read TGTGCCAGCAGCCAGGGGACGAGTTCAGATACGCAGTATTTT.

V gene TRBV13 combines with J gene TRBJ1-3; 12 bases align to TRBD1. CDR3 length: 16 residues. Germline V gives CDR1 PRHDT, CDR2 FYEKMQ (reference sequence). V dropped 3 bases and J dropped 4; count of bases not matched to a gene: 4. The CDR3, as DNA: TGTGCCAGCAGCTTGGGGACAGGGGGCGTCGGAAACACCATATATTTT. Translation: CASSLGTGGVGNTIYF.

In its sample, this clone was seen once. The V call is TRBV11-2, the J call TRBJ2-7, with D unresolved. The V end lost 2 bases, the J end lost 3 bases, and 17 bases lay between the germline ends. This CDR3 comprises 16 residues. Germline values: CDR1 SGHAT, CDR2 FQNNGV. Here the CDR3 DNA reads TGTGCCAGCAGCTTAATCGCATCGGTCTTGTACTACGAGCAGTACTTC. Translation: CASSLIASVLYYEQYF.

About this clone: Other nucleotide sequences in the sample specify the same CDR3. This chain links TRBV7-9 with TRBJ2-7; weak D call: TRBD1 (6 bases). There are 14 residues in the CDR3. V was trimmed by 3 bases and J by 11 bases, leaving 20 bases between them. CDR1 is SEHNR, CDR2 FQNEAQ, per germline (reference sequence). In nucleotides, the CDR3 is TGTGCCAGCAGCTTTTCAGGGGTAGATGAGCAGAAGTACTTC. Its translation: CASSFSGVDEQKYF.

V is TRBV10-2 and J is TRBJ2-2, with 11 bases fitting TRBD2. Germline values: CDR1 WSHSY, CDR2 SAAADI. The V gene end was trimmed by 8 bases and the J gene end by 5 bases; junction bases not matched to a gene: 7. The CDR3 is 15 residues long. CDR3 in DNA: TGCGCCAGCTCACGGTCTAGCGGGGGGACCGGGGAGCTGTTTTTT. Protein product: CASSRSSGGTGELFF.

This clone was seen more than once but under ten times. This sequence joins TRBV30 and TRBJ2-3; perhaps TRBD1 as D (7 bases). There are 15 residues in the CDR3. Germline V lookup: CDR1 GTSNPN, CDR2 SVGIG (reference sequence). Trimming shortened V by 2 bases and J by 3 bases, and 15 bases separated the two germline ends. The CDR3 region has the DNA TGTGCCTGGAGTAGGGAGACAGGGAGGACAGATACGCAGTATTTT. It codes for CAWSRETGRTDTQYF.

This chain connects TRBV6-1 to TRBJ2-3; 7 bases match TRBD2. The germline gives CDR1 MNHNS, CDR2 SASEGT. V shed 11 bases and J 1 base; nucleotides not matched to a gene: 9. The CDR3 consists of 14 residues. Here the CDR3 reads CASDLAGGTDTQYF. The CDR3 bases are TGTGCCTCCGACTTGGCGGGGGGCACAGATACGCAGTATTTT.

The genes are TRBV5-1 and TRBJ2-7; 10 nucleotides match TRBD2. CDR1 is SGHRS, CDR2 YFSETQ, per germline. This CDR3 region has 14 residues. Losses at the gene ends were 1 base for V and 6 bases for J; bases not matched to a gene: 4. CDR3 nucleotide sequence: TGCGCCAGCAGCTTGAGCGGGGGGGTGTTCGAGCAGTACTTC. Protein: CASSLSGGVFEQYF.

The V and J genes are TRBV27 and TRBJ1-6; 8 bases are a match to TRBD1. The CDR3 totals 16 residues. Trimming took 5 bases from V and 9 from J; bases not matched to a gene: 12. CDR1 and CDR2 (germline): MNHEY, SMNVEV (reference sequence). The CDR3 DNA reads TGTGCCAGCAGTCCCCGGACAGGGAGTTTCGCTTCACCCCTCCACTTT. Residues: CASSPRTGSFASPLHF.

The rearrangement links TRBV5-1 to TRBJ2-6; D is unclear. The V end lost 2 bases, the J end lost 0 bases, and 9 bases lay between the germline ends. Germline V CDR1 and CDR2: SGHRS, YFSETQ. The CDR3 is 16 residues long. CDR3 in amino acids: CASSFQSGSGANVLTF. CDR3 bases: TGCGCCAGCAGCTTCCAATCGGGCTCTGGGGCCAACGTCCTGACTTTC.

This rearrangement joins TRBV4-2 to TRBJ1-4, with 8 bases aligning to TRBD1. With V trimmed by 2 bases and J by 5 bases, 1 base remained unmatched. CDR3 size: 14 residues. The germline V gene encodes CDR1 LGHNA and CDR2 YNFKEQ. The CDR3, as DNA: TGTGCCAGCAGCCAAAGACAGGGGAATGAAAAACTGTTTTTT. Protein: CASSQRQGNEKLFF.

The chain employs TRBV19 and TRBJ1-1; no clear D. Germline lookup yields CDR1 LNHDA and CDR2 SQIVND (reference sequence). The CDR3 covers 16 residues. Trimming cost V 5 bases and J 3 bases, with 19 bases left between them. CDR3 nucleotides: TGTGCCAGTAGTCCGGCGGGGATTAAGTCTTACACTGAAGCTTTCTTT. Protein: CASSPAGIKSYTEAFF.

This clone was picked up a small number of times. V gene TRBV5-4 combines with J gene TRBJ2-3; 12 bases are shared with TRBD2. CDR3 length: 15 residues. The V and J ends lost 4 bases and 5 bases, in that order; junction bases with no gene match: 5. Germline V gene data show CDR1 as SGHNT and CDR2 as YYREEE (reference sequence). CDR3 DNA sequence: TGTGCCAGCAGCCTAGCGGGAGGGGGTATAGATACGCAGTATTTT. This translates into CASSLAGGGIDTQYF.

V and J are TRBV6-5 and TRBJ1-2; TRBD1 matches 7 bases. After removal of 2 bases from V and 5 bases from J, the junction contained 5 bases not matched to a gene. The CDR3 sequence is 14 residues long. Germline V gene data show CDR1 as MNHEY and CDR2 as SVGAGI. In DNA, the CDR3 is TGTGCCAGCAGTTACGAACAGGGGAGGTATGGCTACACCTTC. It specifies CASSYEQGRYGYTF.

This clone has only a few counts. J is TRBJ1-2 and V is TRBV18; no definite D call. The CDR3 sequence is 13 residues long. Germline values: CDR1 KGHSH, CDR2 LQKENI. Trimming shortened V by 2 bases and J by 4 bases, and 8 bases separated the two germline ends. CDR3 protein: CASSPTEFYGYTF. The CDR3 nucleotides read TGTGCCAGCTCACCAACAGAGTTCTATGGCTACACCTTC.

DNA for the CDR3: TGTGCCAGCAGCCAAGACTGGGGCCCCTACAATGAGCAGTTCTTC. Protein sequence: CASSQDWGPYNEQFF. The chain has TRBV4-2 and TRBJ2-1; maybe TRBD1 (5 bases). The CDR3 covers 15 residues. Germline V gene data show CDR1 as LGHNA and CDR2 as YNFKEQ. V was pared by 0 bases and J by 2 bases, with 8 bases between.

This clone has a handful of counts. V and J are TRBV7-9 and TRBJ2-7; possibly TRBD1 for D (6 bases). V lost 4 bases, J lost 4 bases, and 11 bases lay in between. The CDR3 is 13 amino acids. Germline-derived CDR1 and CDR2 are SEHNR and FQNEAQ (reference sequence). The CDR3 DNA reads as TGTGCCAGCAGCTCGTCCGGACAGTACGAGCAGTACTTC. Translated: CASSSSGQYEQYF.

The gene calls are TRBV18 and TRBJ2-1, with TRBD2 matching 8 bases. CDR3 length: 15 residues. The ends lost 2 bases at V and 7 bases at J; junction bases unmatched: 7. Germline V gives CDR1 KGHSH, CDR2 LQKENI. CDR3 sequence: CASSPGGGPGNEQFF. CDR3 DNA: TGTGCCAGCTCACCAGGCGGGGGGCCAGGTAATGAGCAGTTCTTC.

Worth noting for this clone: An end of the junction differs from the germline gene, which may be a read error. The sample holds other DNA sequences that translate to the same CDR3. The gene calls are TRBV6-1 and TRBJ2-6, with D possibly matching TRBD1 (5 bases). Germline V CDR1 and CDR2: MNHNS, SASEGT. This CDR3 comprises 13 residues. The CDR3 protein is CASRSSGANVLTF. Here the CDR3 DNA reads TGTGCCAGCAGGAGCTCTGGGGCCAACGTCCTGACCTTC.

The chain uses TRBV10-3 and TRBJ1-1, with 7 bases lining up with TRBD1. Per germline, CDR1 ENHRY and CDR2 SYGVKD. The CDR3 spans 14 residues. Trimming took 0 bases from V and 6 from J; bases not matched to a gene: 4. In nucleotides, the CDR3 is TGTGCCATCAGTGAGTCAGGGGGCAGGGCTGAAGCTTTCTTT. Protein product: CAISESGGRAEAFF.

The chain links TRBV4-1 to TRBJ1-6, with D tentatively TRBD1 (5 bases). This CDR3 is 17 amino acids long. Trimming shortened V by 2 bases and J by 10 bases, and 21 bases separated the two germline ends. Germline V CDR1 and CDR2: MGHRA, YSYEKL. CDR3 loop: CASSQPLRGRVGSPLHF. In DNA, the CDR3 is TGCGCCAGCAGCCAACCCCTCCGTGGCAGGGTGGGATCACCCCTCCACTTT.